The present TCR beta chain was sequenced within a study of PD-L1 blockade in urothelial cancer. Whole-study context: Atezolizumab, begun by patients in the mid-2010s, was given at 1,200 mg intravenously every 3 weeks. The median T cell count in blood samples was some 140,000. Between 0 and 3 chemotherapy regimens preceded treatment for each patient.

The V end lost 4 bases, the J end lost 2 bases, and 11 bases lay between the germline ends. CDR1 SGDLS and CDR2 YYNGEE come from the germline V gene. The CDR3 is 14 residues long. Profiled with immunoSEQ multiplex PCR; TCRdb holds only in-frame clones, not every one. The table lists approximately 51,000 clones, more than 75% of them singletons. The rearrangement joins TRBV9 to TRBJ2-3, with TRBD2 as a possible D gene (5 bases). The TCR comes from a man aged 55 to 70 with urothelial cancer. The sample in question was PBMCs, obtained around atezolizumab (anti-PD-L1) treatment. The CDR3 DNA reads TGTGCCAGCAGCAACGGGCGGGTCACAGATACGCAGTATTTT. This encodes CASSNGRVTDTQYF.